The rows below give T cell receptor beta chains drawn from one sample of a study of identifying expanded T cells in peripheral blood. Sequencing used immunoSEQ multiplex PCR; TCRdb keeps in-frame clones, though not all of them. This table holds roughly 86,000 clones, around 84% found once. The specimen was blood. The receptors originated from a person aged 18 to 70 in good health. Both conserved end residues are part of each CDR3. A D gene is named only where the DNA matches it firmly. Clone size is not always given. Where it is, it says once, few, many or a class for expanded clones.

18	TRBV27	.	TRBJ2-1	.	CASSLSPPVGSEYNEQFF	TGTGCCAGCAGTTTAAGCCCCCCTGTTGGGTCGGAGTACAATGAGCAGTTCTTC
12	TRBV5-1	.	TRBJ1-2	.	CASSLSTVGYTF	TGCGCCAGCAGCCTTTCTACTGTCGGCTACACCTTC
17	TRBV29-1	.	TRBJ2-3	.	CSVFRGGLSPSTDTQYF	TGCAGCGTTTTTCGCGGGGGCTTGAGTCCTAGCACAGATACGCAGTATTTT
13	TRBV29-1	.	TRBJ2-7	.	CSVASPGSYEQYF	TGCAGCGTTGCGAGTCCCGGGTCCTACGAGCAGTACTTC
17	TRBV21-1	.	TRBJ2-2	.	CASRKELGNMRAGELFF	TGTGCCAGCAGGAAGGAGCTGGGGAACATGAGGGCCGGGGAGCTGTTTTTT
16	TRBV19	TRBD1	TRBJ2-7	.	CASSNPRRTGGYEQYF	TGTGCCAGTAGTAACCCCCGGAGGACAGGGGGATACGAGCAGTACTTC
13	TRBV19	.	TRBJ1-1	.	CASSRLMNTEAFF	TGTGCCAGTAGTAGGCTGATGAACACTGAAGCTTTCTTT
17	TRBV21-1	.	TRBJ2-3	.	CASSKGWGHQQGYTQYF	TGTGCCAGCAGCAAAGGGTGGGGCCACCAGCAAGGTTATACGCAGTATTTT
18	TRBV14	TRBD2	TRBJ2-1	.	CASSQDKDRGLPHNEQFF	TGTGCCAGCAGCCAAGATAAAGATCGGGGACTACCCCACAATGAGCAGTTCTTC
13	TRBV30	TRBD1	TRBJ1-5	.	CAWSLTGAQPQHF	TGTGCCTGGAGCCTCACAGGGGCACAGCCCCAGCATTTT
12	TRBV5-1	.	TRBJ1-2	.	CASSSSGNGYTF	TGCGCCAGCAGCTCTTCAGGGAATGGCTACACCTTC
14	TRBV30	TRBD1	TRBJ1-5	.	CAWSVPGGNQPQHF	TGTGCCTGGAGTGTACCAGGGGGGAATCAGCCCCAGCATTTT
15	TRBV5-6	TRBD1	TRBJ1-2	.	CASSFWDRTNYGYTF	TGTGCCAGCAGCTTCTGGGACAGAACTAACTATGGCTACACCTTC
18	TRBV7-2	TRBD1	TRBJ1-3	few	CASSLAGGGSNAGNTIYF	TGTGCCAGCAGCTTAGCGGGAGGGGGCTCAAACGCGGGAAACACCATATATTTT
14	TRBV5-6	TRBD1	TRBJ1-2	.	CASSLGTGVRGYTF	TGTGCCAGCAGCTTGGGAACAGGGGTTAGGGGCTACACCTTC
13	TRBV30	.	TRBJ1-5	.	CAWSGVYHQPQHF	TGTGCCTGGTCGGGAGTTTACCATCAGCCCCAGCATTTT
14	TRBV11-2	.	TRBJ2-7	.	CASSLEPGSYEQYF	TGTGCCAGCAGCTTAGAACCGGGTTCCTACGAGCAGTACTTC
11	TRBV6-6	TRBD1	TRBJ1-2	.	CASSYGRDRVF	TGTGCCAGCAGTTACGGCCGGGACAGGGTTTTC
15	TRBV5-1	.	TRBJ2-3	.	CASSFPRGGTDTQYF	TGCGCCAGCAGCTTCCCTAGGGGAGGCACAGATACGCAGTATTTT
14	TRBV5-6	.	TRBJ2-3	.	CASSLPQGTDTQYF	TGTGCCAGCAGCTTGCCCCAGGGAACAGATACGCAGTATTTT
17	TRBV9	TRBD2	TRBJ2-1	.	CASSPGTSGSSYNEQFF	TGTGCCAGCAGCCCAGGGACTAGCGGGAGCTCCTACAATGAGCAGTTCTTC
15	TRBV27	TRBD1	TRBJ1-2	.	CASSESPGTGSGYTF	TGTGCCAGCAGTGAATCCCCCGGGACAGGGTCTGGCTACACCTTC